A single sample gave rise to the 7 T cell receptor beta chains below, sequenced in a study of T cell changes during pregnancy in multiple sclerosis. This table comes from immunoSEQ multiplex PCR, and its TCRdb copy is limited to in-frame clones, with some not included. The data contain 30,000 to 35,000 clones, approximately 90% of them seen just once; the ten biggest clones take up about 9.9%. The specimen comprised CD8+ T cells from peripheral blood mononuclear cells, sampled in the first trimester of pregnancy. All receptors derive from a female donor with multiple sclerosis, enrolled in a pregnancy study.

A word on this clone: Relative to the germline gene, one junction end is altered; a read error may explain this. V gene TRBV9 combines with J gene TRBJ1-2; a possible D gene is TRBD1 (5 bases). The CDR3 runs 15 residues. Germline-derived CDR1 and CDR2 are SGDLS and YYNGEE. The CDR3, as DNA: TGTGCCAGCAGCGCCTCCAGGGTGGCTAACGATGGCTACACCTTC. It yields the protein CASSASRVANDGYTF. The variable domain in full, completed from reference TRBV9 and TRBJ1-2, reads DSGVTQTPKHLITATGQRVTLRCSPRSGDLSVYWYQQSLDQGLQFLIQYYNGEERAKGNILERFSAQQFPDLHSELNLSSLELGDSALYFCASSASRVANDGYTFGSGTRLTVV.

The sample holds one count of this clone. The rearrangement joins TRBV7-9 to TRBJ2-5; 8 positions match TRBD1. Unmatched junction bases numbered 4, after V lost 5 bases and J lost 2 bases. Germline values: CDR1 SEHNR, CDR2 FQNEAQ (reference sequence). The CDR3 runs 14 residues. This CDR3 is CASSPGTGQETQYF. CDR3 in DNA: TGTGCCAGCAGCCCCGGGACAGGTCAAGAGACCCAGTACTTC.

The chain couples TRBV27 to TRBJ2-7, with TRBD1 identical over 7 bases. Germline V gene sequence: CDR1 MNHEY, CDR2 SMNVEV (reference sequence). V lost 5 bases, J lost 4 bases, and 11 bases stayed unmatched. The CDR3 contains 15 residues. CDR3 sequence (DNA): TGTGCCAGCAGTCCCGACAGGGACCTACGATACGAGCAGTACTTC. Its translation: CASSPDRDLRYEQYF.

The chain carries TRBV2 and TRBJ2-7; 10 positions agree with TRBD2. J gave up 2 bases and V 6 bases, and 4 bases lay outside the gene matches. Germline CDR1 reads SNHLY; CDR2 reads FYNNEI. The CDR3 covers 14 residues. Written as DNA, the CDR3 is TGTGCCAGCAGACCGCTAGCGGGAGCCTACGAGCAGTACTTC. Its translation is CASRPLAGAYEQYF.

The chain combines TRBV4-3 with TRBJ1-1, with D unclear. CDR1 is LGHNA and CDR2 is YSLEER in the germline V gene. V lost 4 bases to trimming and J lost 1 base, with 10 bases between them. The CDR3 has 14 amino acids. CDR3 coding DNA: TGCGCCAGCAGCCCGTCCGCGGAGAACACTGAAGCTTTCTTT. Its translation is CASSPSAENTEAFF.

The gene calls are TRBV5-1 and TRBJ2-1; D possibly corresponds to TRBD2 (7 bases). Per the germline V gene, CDR1 is SGHRS and CDR2 is YFSETQ. This CDR3 has 13 residues. V shed 0 bases and J shed 10 bases, with 11 bases lying between them. CDR3 bases: TGCGCCAGCAGCTTGGGTTGGGGGGGCGAGCAGTTCTTC. It specifies CASSLGWGGEQFF.

The V and J genes are TRBV19 and TRBJ2-3; 12 bases are shared with TRBD2. With V trimmed by 7 bases and J by 4 bases, 3 bases remained unmatched. CDR1 is LNHDA and CDR2 is SQIVND in the germline V gene (reference sequence). The CDR3 loop spans 14 amino acids. Here the CDR3 reads CASTSGRDSDTQYF. The CDR3 region has the DNA TGTGCCAGTACTAGCGGGAGGGATTCAGATACGCAGTATTTT.